This is a list of T cell receptor beta chains from one sample in a study of OX40 agonist ivuxolimab in advanced cancers. Sequencing used immunoSEQ multiplex PCR; TCRdb keeps in-frame clones, though not all of them. Of about 64,000 clones in the sample, around 83% were seen once. Sequencing was performed on CD4+ or CD8+ T cells sorted from blood, taken in a trial of the OX40 agonist ivuxolimab. The source of these receptors is an adult with an advanced solid tumor such as melanoma, head and neck, liver or kidney cancer. CDR3s leave out the opening cysteine and the closing phenylalanine or tryptophan. The order of the fields is CDR3 protein, J gene, V gene.

CDR3 protein: ASSSGGQGYSPLH
J gene: TRBJ1-6
V gene: TRBV5-1

CDR3 protein: ASSSGQGFAEAF
J gene: TRBJ1-1
V gene: TRBV27

CDR3 protein: ASSFNQGWTEAF
J gene: TRBJ1-1
V gene: TRBV11-1

CDR3 protein: ASSQEYGRNYGYT
J gene: TRBJ1-2
V gene: TRBV4-3

CDR3 protein: ASSIGQGRNEQF
J gene: TRBJ2-1
V gene: TRBV7-2

CDR3 protein: ASKITVNAVGTQY
J gene: TRBJ2-5
V gene: TRBV27

CDR3 protein: ASSEVASGSYEQY
J gene: TRBJ2-7
V gene: TRBV2

CDR3 protein: ASSSTATNEQY
J gene: TRBJ2-7
V gene: TRBV7-3

CDR3 protein: ASSQGEQTEKGNQPQH
J gene: TRBJ1-5
V gene: TRBV4-1

CDR3 protein: ASTFQNYGYT
J gene: TRBJ1-2
V gene: TRBV19

CDR3 protein: ASSYGQGYTEAF
J gene: TRBJ1-1
V gene: TRBV6-5

CDR3 protein: ASTEHRATQETQY
J gene: TRBJ2-5
V gene: TRBV4-1

CDR3 protein: ASSAGGTDTQY
J gene: TRBJ2-3
V gene: TRBV5-1

CDR3 protein: AWSGDLAKNIQY
J gene: TRBJ2-4
V gene: TRBV30

CDR3 protein: ASSPGLAATDTQY
J gene: TRBJ2-3
V gene: TRBV18

CDR3 protein: ASRSGEFRGYT
J gene: TRBJ1-2
V gene: TRBV5-1

CDR3 protein: ASSLRGFRGQPQH
J gene: TRBJ1-5
V gene: TRBV28

CDR3 protein: ATKQTGPQETQY
J gene: TRBJ2-5
V gene: TRBV28

CDR3 protein: ATGLTGAGTDNEQF
J gene: TRBJ2-1
V gene: TRBV15

CDR3 protein: ASSQMINTEAF
J gene: TRBJ1-1
V gene: TRBV4-1

CDR3 protein: AWSVRQTMNTEAF
J gene: TRBJ1-1
V gene: TRBV30

CDR3 protein: ASSLAAGNYGYT
J gene: TRBJ1-2
V gene: TRBV7-8

CDR3 protein: ASSLVTGGSSGNTIY
J gene: TRBJ1-3
V gene: TRBV11-2

CDR3 protein: ASSYSIEQGNSPLH
J gene: TRBJ1-6
V gene: TRBV6-5

CDR3 protein: ASSEGGFSGNTIY
J gene: TRBJ1-3
V gene: TRBV6-1

CDR3 protein: ASSLRQGADGYT
J gene: TRBJ1-2
V gene: TRBV5-1

CDR3 protein: ASSEGTGIYGYT
J gene: TRBJ1-2
V gene: TRBV6-1

CDR3 protein: ASSLSSSYNEQF
J gene: TRBJ2-1
V gene: TRBV7-9

CDR3 protein: ASSLSSGADGEQF
J gene: TRBJ2-1
V gene: TRBV27

CDR3 protein: ASSPGTSGSTGGELF
J gene: TRBJ2-2
V gene: TRBV18

CDR3 protein: ASSLGGDEQF
J gene: TRBJ2-1
V gene: TRBV5-6

CDR3 protein: ASKSGGAGTDTQY
J gene: TRBJ2-3
V gene: TRBV6-9

CDR3 protein: ASSFAGWGQNSYEQY
J gene: TRBJ2-7
V gene: TRBV5-1

CDR3 protein: ASSYRASTEAF
J gene: TRBJ1-1
V gene: TRBV6-5

CDR3 protein: ASSPRLEGVSTDTQY
J gene: TRBJ2-3
V gene: TRBV27